This entry lists 10 T cell receptor beta chains sequenced from one sample in a study of CD8 T cells in Susac syndrome. RNA was extracted with the RNeasy kit, and a quantity of about 0.45 to 1 ug was reverse transcribed using random hexamers. TCRdb fed the immunoSEQ multiplex PCR reads into MiXCR, producing one record per CDR3 protein. The sample gives 70,000 to 75,000 distinct CDR3 sequences, 93% of which show up once; around 0.15% is in the top ten. Sequenced sample: CD4+ T cells from PBMCs. The receptor set was obtained from a human donor with Susac syndrome.

This chain joins TRBV6-5 and TRBJ1-2; 9 positions match TRBD1. V lost 2 bases to trimming and J lost 5 bases; unmatched junction nucleotides: 9. CDR3 length: 16 residues. Germline V CDR1 and CDR2: MNHEY, SVGAGI. CDR3 coding DNA: TGTGCCAGCAGTTACCTGGGACAGGGAAACGTTTATGGCTACACCTTC. Translated: CASSYLGQGNVYGYTF.

The chain joins TRBV15 to TRBJ1-5; D call uncertain. The V and J ends lost 0 bases and 11 bases respectively, with 17 bases between them. The germline CDR1 and CDR2 sequences are LNHNV and YYDKDF (reference sequence). This CDR3 is built from 15 residues. Written as DNA, the CDR3 is TGTGCCACCAGCAGAGATAAAGGCTTCCAAAGGGCCCAGCATTTT. Its translation: CATSRDKGFQRAQHF.

The chain recombines TRBV28 with TRBJ2-7; 7 positions match TRBD1. The CDR3 totals 15 residues. Germline V gene sequence: CDR1 MDHEN, CDR2 SYDVKM. The ends lost 5 bases at V and 9 bases at J; junction bases unmatched: 16. The DNA of the CDR3 is TGTGCCAGCAGTGCAGGGGGAACCGGGACCTGGGGGCAGTACTTC. Residues: CASSAGGTGTWGQYF.

This clonotype was seen just once. This rearrangement joins TRBV3-1 to TRBJ1-2; no clear D gene. This CDR3 contains 14 residues. The germline V and J ends were trimmed by 4 bases and 2 bases, with 11 bases remaining between them. CDR1 LGHDT and CDR2 YNNKEL come from the germline V gene (reference sequence). The CDR3 spells CASSRLAGNYGYTF. The CDR3 region has the DNA TGTGCCAGCAGCCGATTAGCGGGGAACTATGGCTACACCTTC. Full variable domain (remainder filled in from reference TRBV3-1 and TRBJ1-2): DTAVSQTPKYLVTQMGNDKSIKCEQNLGHDTMYWYKQDSKKFLKIMFSYNNKELIINETVPNRFSPKSPDKAHLNLHINSLELGDSAVYFCASSRLAGNYGYTFGSGTRLTVV.

V usage is TRBV2 and J usage is TRBJ1-5, with a tentative D call TRBD1 (5 bases). Looked up from germline, CDR1 is SNHLY and CDR2 is FYNNEI. The V end was cut by 6 bases, the J end by 4 bases, with 16 bases between. This CDR3 is 15 amino acids long. CDR3 sequence reads: CASSDLGTGNQPQHF. The CDR3, as DNA: TGTGCCAGCAGCGACCTTGGGACGGGGAATCAGCCCCAGCATTTT.

The chain joins TRBV11-1 to TRBJ1-1; a weak D match, TRBD1 (5 bases). There are 14 residues in the CDR3. From germline, CDR1 is SGHAT and CDR2 FQDESV (reference sequence). The V gene lost 6 bases and the J gene lost 3 bases, with 14 bases spanning the gap. The CDR3 region has the DNA TGTGCCAGCAGTTCGGGCCACAGGTACACTGAAGCTTTCTTT. It specifies CASSSGHRYTEAFF.

The chain recombines TRBV7-2 with TRBJ2-3, with a weak D call TRBD1 (5 bases). V was trimmed by 4 bases and J by 2 bases, leaving 13 bases between them. The CDR3 sequence is 15 residues long. CDR1 is SGHTA and CDR2 is FQGNSA in the germline V gene. The CDR3: CASSSRRQPTDTQYF. The DNA of the CDR3 is TGTGCCAGCAGCTCTAGGCGACAGCCCACAGATACGCAGTATTTT.

The chain has TRBV7-9 and TRBJ2-1, with TRBD1 as a possible D gene (6 bases). CDR1 is SEHNR, CDR2 FQNEAQ, per germline (reference sequence). This CDR3 spans 15 amino acids. With 4 bases removed from V and 10 bases from J, the gap between germline ends came to 20 bases. Here the CDR3 reads CASSSRPTGGLEQFF. CDR3 nucleotides: TGTGCCAGCAGCTCCCGACCGACAGGCGGATTAGAGCAGTTCTTC.

V is TRBV7-8 and J is TRBJ2-7; 7 bases are shared with TRBD1. The V gene's germline CDR1 is SGHVS and CDR2 FQNEAQ. The CDR3 is 16 residues long. Trimming took 1 base from V and 0 from J; bases not matched to a gene: 6. This chain's CDR3 is CASSLGPGQNSYEQYF. In nucleotides, the CDR3 is TGTGCCAGCAGCTTAGGGCCGGGACAGAACTCCTACGAGCAGTACTTC.

The gene calls are TRBV20-1 and TRBJ2-1, with 7 bases lining up with TRBD2. V dropped 5 bases and J dropped 4; count of bases not matched to a gene: 14. The CDR3 runs 16 residues. Germline V gene data show CDR1 as DFQATT and CDR2 as SNEGSKA (reference sequence). The CDR3 sequence is CSAPRPGPGGYNEQFF. DNA for the CDR3: TGCAGTGCTCCTCGACCGGGACCGGGAGGATACAATGAGCAGTTCTTC.